The TCR beta chain described here comes from a study of T-cell reconstitution after alpha-beta-depleted transplantation in children. Using unique molecular identifiers, the investigators prepared the TCRbeta library. TCRdb re-derived calls from the PCR reads in MiXCR, one entry per CDR3 protein. The profile covers some 640,000 distinct CDR3 sequences, with approximately 16% appearing a single time and under 1.2% taken by the ten largest. The CDR3 length is 18 residues. V shed 4 bases, J shed 2 bases, and the junction held 7 bases outside the gene matches. Germline CDR1 reads LGHNA; CDR2 reads YSLEER.

The rearrangement links TRBV4-3 to TRBJ2-3; 15 bases are shared with TRBD2. The TCR comes from a human donor who donated a stem cell graft to a child with acute myeloid leukemia. This specimen was PBMCs from the stem cell graft donor, taken from the stem cell graft. The CDR3 nucleotides read TGCGCCAGCAGCCGGACTAGCGGGGGGGCGAGGGTCACAGATACGCAGTATTTT. It translates to CASSRTSGGARVTDTQYF.